The TCR beta chain under discussion was sequenced for a study of OX40 agonist ivuxolimab in advanced cancers. The CDR3 runs to 14 residues. The germline V and J ends were trimmed by 2 bases and 5 bases, with 15 bases remaining between them. Germline CDR1 and CDR2: GTSNPN and SVGIG (reference sequence). This clone has just a few counts. The assay was immunoSEQ multiplex PCR, and TCRdb's table has in-frame clones only and misses some. The repertoire holds about 61,000 clones, with roughly four fifths as singletons. The sequence derives from an adult with an advanced solid tumor such as melanoma, head and neck, liver or kidney cancer. The sequencing used CD4+ or CD8+ T cells sorted from blood, collected in a trial of the OX40 agonist ivuxolimab. The V gene is TRBV30, the J gene TRBJ1-2, with a possible D match to TRBD1 (5 bases). Written as DNA, the CDR3 is TGTGCCTGGAGTCCCGGGCAGGGTTGGTATGGCTACACCTTC. Translation: CAWSPGQGWYGYTF. The variable domain in full, with the rest retrieved from reference TRBV30 and TRBJ1-2, is SQTIHQWPATLVQPVGSPLSLECTVEGTSNPNLYWYRQAAGRGLQLLFYSVGIGQISSEVPQNLSASRPQDRQFILSSKKLLLSDSGFYLCAWSPGQGWYGYTFGSGTRLTVV.